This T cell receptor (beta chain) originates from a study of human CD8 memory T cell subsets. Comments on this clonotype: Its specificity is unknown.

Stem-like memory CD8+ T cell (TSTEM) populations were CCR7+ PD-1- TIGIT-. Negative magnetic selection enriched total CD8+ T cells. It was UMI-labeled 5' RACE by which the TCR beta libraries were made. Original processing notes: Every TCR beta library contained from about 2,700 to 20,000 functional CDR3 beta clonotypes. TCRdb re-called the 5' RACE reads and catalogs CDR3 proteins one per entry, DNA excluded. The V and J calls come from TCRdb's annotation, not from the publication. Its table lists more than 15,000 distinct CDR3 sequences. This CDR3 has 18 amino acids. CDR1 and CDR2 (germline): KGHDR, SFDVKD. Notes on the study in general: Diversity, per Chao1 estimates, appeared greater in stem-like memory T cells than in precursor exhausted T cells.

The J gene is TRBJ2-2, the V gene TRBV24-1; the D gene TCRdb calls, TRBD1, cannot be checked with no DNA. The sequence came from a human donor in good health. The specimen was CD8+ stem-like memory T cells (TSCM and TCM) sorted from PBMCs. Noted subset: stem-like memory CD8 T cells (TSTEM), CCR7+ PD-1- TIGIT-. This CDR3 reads CATSDFEAGTGNTGELFF.